This passage covers 18 T cell receptor beta chains from one sample sequenced in a study of identical twins' blood T cells. TCRdb called the 5' RACE reads again in MiXCR, with one record for every CDR3 protein. The top ten hold about 6% of the sample, which has 350,000 to 400,000 distinct CDR3 sequences, roughly 31% seen once. Sequenced input: PBMCs. Receptor source: a woman aged 18 to 55 in good health.

In the case of this clonotype: A much larger clone lies a single base off, so this may be a read error. The V gene is TRBV5-6, the J gene TRBJ2-5; D not resolved. Germline CDR1 SGHDT, CDR2 YYEEEE. This CDR3 is 13 amino acids long. CDR3 nucleotides: TGTACCAGCAGCTTGGCAGGAGAGACGACCCAGTACTTC. Translated: CTSSLAGETTQYF.

This clonotype was counted a few times. The junction departs from germline at one end; a sequencing error may be responsible. The chain combines TRBV12-3 or TRBV12-4 with TRBJ1-1; tentative D call: TRBD1 (5 bases). The CDR3 is 15 amino acids. The CDR3: CASSLREGTNTVAFF. The CDR3 DNA is TGTGCCAGCAGTTTGAGGGAGGGGACGAACACTGTAGCTTTCTTT.

This clonotype has just a few counts. The V gene is TRBV28, the J gene TRBJ1-2; D is unresolved. The CDR3 has 15 residues. Germline lookup yields CDR1 MDHEN and CDR2 SYDVKM. The germline V and J ends were trimmed by 5 bases and 4 bases, with 17 bases remaining between them. The CDR3: CASSLLGRTTYGYTF. CDR3 nucleotides: TGTGCCAGCAGTCTGCTGGGCAGGACGACCTATGGCTACACCTTC.

This chain links TRBV7-9 with TRBJ2-7; no definite D call. Germline CDR1 is SEHNR and CDR2 is FQNEAQ (reference sequence). V was pared by 2 bases and J by 3 bases, with 5 bases between. This CDR3 is 12 amino acids long. The CDR3 loop is CASSLLGYEQYF. In DNA, the CDR3 is TGTGCCAGCAGCTTATTAGGCTACGAGCAGTACTTC. Full variable domain (rest looked up from reference TRBV7-9 and TRBJ2-7): DTGVSQNPRHKITKRGQNVTFRCDPISEHNRLYWYRQTLGQGPEFLTYFQNEAQLEKSRLLSDRFSAERPKGSFSTLEIQRTEQGDSAMYLCASSLLGYEQYFGPGTRLTVT.

This clonotype was seen more than once but under ten times. The V gene is TRBV5-1, the J gene TRBJ1-6, with TRBD1 matching over 7 bases. The trim removed 1 base at V and 6 bases at J, leaving 4 bases unmatched. Germline V gene data show CDR1 as SGHRS and CDR2 as YFSETQ. The CDR3 extends over 15 amino acids. CDR3 amino acids: CASSLMGQFNSPLHF. The DNA of the CDR3 is TGCGCCAGCAGCTTGATGGGACAGTTTAATTCACCCCTCCACTTT.

The chain recombines TRBV5-1 with TRBJ2-3, with D possibly being TRBD1 (6 bases). Between the trimmed V and J ends, which lost 4 bases and 1 base, there was a span of 10 bases. Germline V gene lookup returns CDR1 SGHRS and CDR2 YFSETQ. This CDR3 comprises 14 residues. CDR3 loop: CASSHRQGTDTQYF. Written as DNA, the CDR3 is TGCGCCAGCAGCCATCGACAGGGCACAGATACGCAGTATTTT.

The chain combines TRBV20-1 with TRBJ1-2; D not certain. Germline CDR1 DFQATT, CDR2 SNEGSKA (reference sequence). This CDR3 contains 13 residues. V was clipped by 3 bases and J by 8 bases, with 16 bases between them. The DNA for the CDR3 is TGCAGTGCTAGCGAGATTCTAAAGGGAGGCTACACCTTC. This gives the protein CSASEILKGGYTF.

In its sample, this clonotype was seen a few times. The genes are TRBV29-1 and TRBJ2-5; D is uncertain. CDR1 SQVTM and CDR2 ANQGSEA come from the germline V gene. The ends were cut back, 7 bases at V and 8 bases at J, with 14 bases in the middle. The length of the CDR3 is 11 residues. CDR3 protein: CSATAPGTQYF. The CDR3, as DNA: TGCAGCGCCACTGCCCCAGGAACCCAGTACTTC.

The rearrangement links TRBV30 to TRBJ1-2; D call uncertain. The V gene's germline CDR1 is GTSNPN and CDR2 SVGIG (reference sequence). V lost 4 bases and J 4 bases, leaving 10 bases between the germline ends. The CDR3 loop spans 12 amino acids. The DNA for the CDR3 is TGTGCCTGGATGGTCCCTCTCTATGGCTACACCTTC. Amino acid sequence: CAWMVPLYGYTF.

The table lists this clonotype with many counts. The rearrangement joins TRBV12-3 or TRBV12-4 to TRBJ2-3, with 11 bases identical to TRBD2. The CDR3 totals 16 residues. Trimming took 5 bases from V and 2 from J; bases not matched to a gene: 6. CDR3: CASSGTSGRHTDTQYF. CDR3 bases: TGTGCCAGCAGTGGGACTAGCGGCCGTCACACAGATACGCAGTATTTT.

The chain has TRBV12-3 or TRBV12-4 and TRBJ2-1, with no clear D. V was cut by 0 bases and J by 6 bases, with 9 bases left in between. This CDR3 has 14 amino acids. In DNA, the CDR3 is TGTGCCAGCAGTTTAGCATCGGACGCCAATGAGCAGTTCTTC. Encoded protein: CASSLASDANEQFF.

This chain connects TRBV14 to TRBJ1-2; D call uncertain. This CDR3 region has 13 residues. Germline CDR1 reads SGHDN; CDR2 reads FVKESK. V lost 1 base and J 5 bases, leaving 8 bases between the germline ends. The CDR3 bases are TGTGCCAGCAGCCAAGCAGCAACTTATGGCTACACCTTC. It translates to CASSQAATYGYTF.

A few counts support this clonotype. This chain joins TRBV6-2 or TRBV6-3 and TRBJ2-1; TRBD2 aligns across 12 bases. The germline V gene has CDR1 MNHEY and CDR2 SVGEGT. CDR3 length: 16 residues. With 5 bases clipped from V and 7 bases from J, the junction kept 9 bases outside the gene matches. The CDR3 DNA reads as TGTGCCAGCAGTGGACCGACTAGCGGGAGAAGAAATGAGCAGTTCTTC. It specifies CASSGPTSGRRNEQFF.

Here the CDR3 DNA reads TGCAGCGTTGAAAGGGATCGGGATGAGCAGTTCTTC. Its translation is CSVERDRDEQFF. V gene TRBV29-1 combines with J gene TRBJ2-1; no definite D call. The CDR3 covers 12 residues. Germline V gene sequence: CDR1 SQVTM, CDR2 ANQGSEA. V lost 2 bases, J lost 8 bases, and 10 bases lay in between.

A remark on this clonotype: This clone may be a read error of a much larger clone one base away. This chain links TRBV2 with TRBJ1-5, with D possibly TRBD1 on 5 matching bases. The CDR3 is 15 amino acids. Trimming left V 6 bases short and J 7 bases short, with 19 bases between. Germline lookup yields CDR1 SNHLY and CDR2 FYNNEI. CDR3 sequence reads: CASRADRGVRQPQHF. The CDR3 coding sequence is TGTGCCAGCAGGGCAGACAGAGGGGTGCGACAGCCCCAGCATTTT.

This clonotype was found once. The chain is built from TRBV2 and TRBJ2-3, with 9 bases that match TRBD2. The V and J ends lost 3 bases and 4 bases, in that order; junction bases with no gene match: 2. There are 14 residues in the CDR3. CDR1 SNHLY and CDR2 FYNNEI come from the germline V gene. The CDR3 spells CASSDSGRSDTQYF. CDR3 nucleotides: TGTGCCAGCAGTGACAGCGGGAGGTCAGATACGCAGTATTTT.

This clonotype has at least ten counts. The J gene is TRBJ1-3, the V gene TRBV20-1, with 9 bases lining up with TRBD1. CDR1 and CDR2 from the germline V gene are DFQATT and SNEGSKA (reference sequence). J gave up 8 bases and V 0 bases, and 20 bases lay outside the gene matches. The CDR3 is made up of 19 amino acids. The CDR3 DNA sequence: TGCAGTGCTAGAGATCAGTCGGCAAGGACAGGGGCTCTTTGGGACACCATATATTTT. Translated, it gives CSARDQSARTGALWDTIYF.

The V call is TRBV20-1, the J call TRBJ2-5; unclear D gene. V shed 4 bases and J shed 1 base, with 13 bases lying between them. The CDR3 is made up of 14 amino acids. Germline V gene data show CDR1 as DFQATT and CDR2 as SNEGSKA (reference sequence). CDR3 amino acids: CSAMTPAPQETQYF. Here the CDR3 DNA reads TGCAGTGCTATGACCCCCGCCCCCCAAGAGACCCAGTACTTC.